This T cell receptor (beta chain) was observed in a study of T cell changes during pregnancy in multiple sclerosis. The protocol was immunoSEQ multiplex PCR, while the TCRdb copy is restricted to in-frame clones and leaves out a portion. The sample includes under 55,000 clones, less than 95% of them seen just once. The CDR3 totals 15 residues. The trim removed 4 bases at V and 9 bases at J, leaving 10 bases unmatched. Germline V CDR1 and CDR2: KGHSH, LQKENI. The V and J genes are TRBV18 and TRBJ2-7, with 12 bases fitting TRBD2. The receptor comes from a female donor with multiple sclerosis, enrolled in a pregnancy study. The sample was CD4+ T cells from peripheral blood mononuclear cells, taken in the third trimester of pregnancy. CDR3 amino acids: CASSLGTSGQSGQYF. The CDR3 DNA follows: TGTGCCAGCTCACTCGGGACTAGCGGGCAGTCGGGGCAGTACTTC.